This TCR beta chain was identified in a study of T cells after yellow fever vaccination. General study results and limits: Once the booster was given, most primary-vaccination clones reappeared, at over 95% for CD4 and 88% for CD8.

This clonotype has at least ten counts. Its antigen is unidentified. CDR1 is LGHDT and CDR2 is YNNKEL in the germline V gene (reference sequence). The V gene lost 8 bases and the J gene lost 3 bases, with 4 bases spanning the gap. The length of the CDR3 is 11 residues. A single record per CDR3 protein comes from TCRdb applying MiXCR to the 5' RACE reads. The sample includes 200,000 to 300,000 distinct CDR3 sequences, roughly 6.3% of them seen just once. The chain couples TRBV3-1 to TRBJ2-2; no clear D. Source: CD4+ T cells sorted from PBMCs, taken on the day of the yellow fever booster vaccination. The clonotype was recovered from a man aged 25 to 45 who received the YFV17D yellow fever vaccine. The CDR3 DNA reads as TGTGCCAGCGTGGACACCGGGGAGCTGTTTTTT. Protein: CASVDTGELFF.